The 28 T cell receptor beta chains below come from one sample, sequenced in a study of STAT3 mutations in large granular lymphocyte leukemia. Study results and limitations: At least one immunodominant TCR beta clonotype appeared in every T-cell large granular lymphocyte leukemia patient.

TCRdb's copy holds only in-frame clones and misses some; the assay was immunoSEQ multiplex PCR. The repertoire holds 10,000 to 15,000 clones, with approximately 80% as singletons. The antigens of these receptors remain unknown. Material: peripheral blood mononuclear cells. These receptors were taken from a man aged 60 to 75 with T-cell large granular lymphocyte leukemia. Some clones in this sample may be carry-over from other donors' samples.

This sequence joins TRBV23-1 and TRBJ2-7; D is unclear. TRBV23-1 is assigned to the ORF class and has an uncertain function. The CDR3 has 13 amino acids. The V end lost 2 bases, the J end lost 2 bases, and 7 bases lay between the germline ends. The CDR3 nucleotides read TGCGCCAGCAGTCAAACGGAAGCCTACGAGCAGTACTTC. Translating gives CASSQTEAYEQYF.

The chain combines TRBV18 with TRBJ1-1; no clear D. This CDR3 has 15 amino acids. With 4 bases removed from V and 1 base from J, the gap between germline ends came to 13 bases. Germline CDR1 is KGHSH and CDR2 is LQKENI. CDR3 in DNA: TGTGCCAGCTCACATCGCGGGGAAACGAACACTGAAGCTTTCTTT. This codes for CASSHRGETNTEAFF. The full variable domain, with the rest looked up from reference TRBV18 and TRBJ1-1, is NAGVMQNPRHLVRRRGQEARLRCSPMKGHSHVYWYRQLPEEGLKFMVYLQKENIIDESGMPKERFSAEFPKEGPSILRIQQVVRGDSAAYFCASSHRGETNTEAFFGQGTRLTVV.

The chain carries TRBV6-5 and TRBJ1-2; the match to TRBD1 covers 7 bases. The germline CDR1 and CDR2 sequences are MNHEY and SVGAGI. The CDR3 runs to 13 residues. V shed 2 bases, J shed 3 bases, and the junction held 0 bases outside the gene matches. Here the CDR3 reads CASSYDRDYGYTF. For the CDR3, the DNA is TGTGCCAGCAGTTACGACAGGGACTATGGCTACACCTTC.

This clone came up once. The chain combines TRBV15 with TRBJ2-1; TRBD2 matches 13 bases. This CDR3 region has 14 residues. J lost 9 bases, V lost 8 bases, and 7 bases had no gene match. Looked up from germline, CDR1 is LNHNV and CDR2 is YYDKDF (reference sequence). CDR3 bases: TGTGCCACCCAAAGGACTAGCGGGAGCACTGAGCAGTTCTTC. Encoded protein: CATQRTSGSTEQFF.

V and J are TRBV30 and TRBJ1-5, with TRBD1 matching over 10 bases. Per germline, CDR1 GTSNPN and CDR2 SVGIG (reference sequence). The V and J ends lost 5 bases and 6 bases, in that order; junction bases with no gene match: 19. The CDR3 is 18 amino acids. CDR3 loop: CAWGSTGGEFLIGQPQHF. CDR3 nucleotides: TGTGCCTGGGGTTCGACAGGGGGCGAATTTTTAATAGGTCAGCCCCAGCATTTT.

This chain's CDR3 is CSVRLAGGLETQYF. The CDR3 nucleotides are TGCAGCGTTAGACTAGCGGGAGGGTTAGAGACCCAGTACTTC. This chain connects TRBV29-1 to TRBJ2-5; 14 bases match TRBD2. The junction had 3 bases not matched to a gene; V was cut back by 5 bases and J by 4 bases. The CDR3 runs 14 residues. CDR1 SQVTM and CDR2 ANQGSEA come from the germline V gene.

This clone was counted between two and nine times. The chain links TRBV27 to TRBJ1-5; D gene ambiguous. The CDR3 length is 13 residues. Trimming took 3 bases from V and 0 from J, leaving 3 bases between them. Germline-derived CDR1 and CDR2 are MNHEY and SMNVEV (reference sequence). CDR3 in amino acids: CASSFASNQPQHF. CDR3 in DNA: TGTGCCAGCAGTTTTGCTAGCAATCAGCCCCAGCATTTT.

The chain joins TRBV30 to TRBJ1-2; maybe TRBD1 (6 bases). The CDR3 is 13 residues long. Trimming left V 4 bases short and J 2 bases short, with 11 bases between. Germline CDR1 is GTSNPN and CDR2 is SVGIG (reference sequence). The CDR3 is CAWTLGQNYGYTF. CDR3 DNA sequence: TGTGCCTGGACCCTAGGACAGAACTATGGCTACACCTTC.

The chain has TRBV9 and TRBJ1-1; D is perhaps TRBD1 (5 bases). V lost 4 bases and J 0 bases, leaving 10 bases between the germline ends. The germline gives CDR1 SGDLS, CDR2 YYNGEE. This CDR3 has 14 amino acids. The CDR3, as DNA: TGTGCCAGCAGCCCCCGGGGGTTGAACACTGAAGCTTTCTTT. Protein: CASSPRGLNTEAFF.

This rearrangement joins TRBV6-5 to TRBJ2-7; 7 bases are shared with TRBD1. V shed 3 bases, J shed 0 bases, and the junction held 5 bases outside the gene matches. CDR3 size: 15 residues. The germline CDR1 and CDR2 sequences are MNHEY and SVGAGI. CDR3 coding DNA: TGTGCCAGCAGTTATTGGGACAGTAGCTCCTACGAGCAGTACTTC. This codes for CASSYWDSSSYEQYF.

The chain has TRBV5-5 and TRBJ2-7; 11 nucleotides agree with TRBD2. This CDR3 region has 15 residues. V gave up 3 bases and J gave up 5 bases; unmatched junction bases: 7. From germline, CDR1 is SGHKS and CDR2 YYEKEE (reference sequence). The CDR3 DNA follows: TGTGCCAGCAGCTCTAGACCGGGACTAGCGGACGAGCAGTACTTC. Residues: CASSSRPGLADEQYF.

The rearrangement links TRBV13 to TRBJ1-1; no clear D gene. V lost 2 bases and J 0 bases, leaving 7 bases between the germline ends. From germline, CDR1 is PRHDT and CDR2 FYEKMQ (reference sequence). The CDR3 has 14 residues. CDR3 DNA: TGTGCCAGCAGCTTATCACAGATGAACACTGAAGCTTTCTTT. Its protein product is CASSLSQMNTEAFF.

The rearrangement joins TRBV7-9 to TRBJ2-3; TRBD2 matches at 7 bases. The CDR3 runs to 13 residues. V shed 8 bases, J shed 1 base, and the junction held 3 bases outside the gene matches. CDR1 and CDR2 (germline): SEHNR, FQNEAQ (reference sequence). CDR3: CASGAGGTDTQYF. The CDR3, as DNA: TGTGCCAGCGGGGCGGGGGGCACAGATACGCAGTATTTT.

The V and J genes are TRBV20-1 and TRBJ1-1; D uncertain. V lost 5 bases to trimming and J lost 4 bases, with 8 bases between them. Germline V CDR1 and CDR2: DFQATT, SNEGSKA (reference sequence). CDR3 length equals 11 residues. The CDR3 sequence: CSALRSTEAFF. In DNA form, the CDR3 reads TGCAGTGCTCTTCGATCCACTGAAGCTTTCTTT.

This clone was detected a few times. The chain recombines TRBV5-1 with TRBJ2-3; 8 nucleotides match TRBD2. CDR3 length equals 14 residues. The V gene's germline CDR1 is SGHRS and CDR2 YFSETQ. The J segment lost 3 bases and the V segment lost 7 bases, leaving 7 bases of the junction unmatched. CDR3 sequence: CASSPGGGTDTQYF. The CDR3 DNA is TGCGCCAGCTCGCCGGGAGGGGGGACAGATACGCAGTATTTT.

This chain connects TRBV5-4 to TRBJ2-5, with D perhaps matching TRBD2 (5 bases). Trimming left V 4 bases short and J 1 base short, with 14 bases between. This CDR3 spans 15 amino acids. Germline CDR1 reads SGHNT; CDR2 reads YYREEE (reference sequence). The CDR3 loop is CASSRAREGQETQYF. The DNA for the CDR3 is TGTGCCAGCAGCCGGGCCCGGGAAGGCCAAGAGACCCAGTACTTC.

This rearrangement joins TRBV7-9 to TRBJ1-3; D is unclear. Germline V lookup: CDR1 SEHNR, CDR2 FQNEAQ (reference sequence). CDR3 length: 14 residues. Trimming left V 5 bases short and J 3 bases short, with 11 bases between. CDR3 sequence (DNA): TGTGCCAGCAGCACCACCCGAGGTGGAAACACCATATATTTT. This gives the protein CASSTTRGGNTIYF.

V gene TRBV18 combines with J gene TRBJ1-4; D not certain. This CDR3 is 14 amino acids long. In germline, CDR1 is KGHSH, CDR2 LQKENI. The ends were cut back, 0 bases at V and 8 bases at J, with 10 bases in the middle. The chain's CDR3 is CASSPPAYSEKLFF. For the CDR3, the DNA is TGTGCCAGCTCACCACCGGCATATTCCGAAAAACTGTTTTTT.

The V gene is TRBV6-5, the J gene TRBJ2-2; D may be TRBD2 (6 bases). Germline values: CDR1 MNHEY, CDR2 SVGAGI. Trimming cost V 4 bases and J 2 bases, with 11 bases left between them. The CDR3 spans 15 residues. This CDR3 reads CASSLGGANTGELFF. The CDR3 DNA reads TGTGCCAGCAGTTTAGGCGGGGCAAACACCGGGGAGCTGTTTTTT.

The CDR3 loop reads CASSPRSEPGVGEQYF. DNA of the CDR3: TGTGCCAGCTCACCACGGTCGGAACCAGGGGTGGGCGAGCAGTACTTC. The V and J genes are TRBV18 and TRBJ2-7; possibly TRBD1 for D (6 bases). Germline-derived CDR1 and CDR2 are KGHSH and LQKENI. The CDR3 has 16 amino acids. V lost 1 base, J lost 6 bases, and 19 bases lay in between.

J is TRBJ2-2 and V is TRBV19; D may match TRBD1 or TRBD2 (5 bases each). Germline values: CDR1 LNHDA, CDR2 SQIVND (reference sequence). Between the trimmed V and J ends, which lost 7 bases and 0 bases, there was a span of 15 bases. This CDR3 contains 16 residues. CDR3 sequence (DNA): TGTGCCAGTACCGCCCGGGGACGGTCGAACACCGGGGAGCTGTTTTTT. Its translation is CASTARGRSNTGELFF.

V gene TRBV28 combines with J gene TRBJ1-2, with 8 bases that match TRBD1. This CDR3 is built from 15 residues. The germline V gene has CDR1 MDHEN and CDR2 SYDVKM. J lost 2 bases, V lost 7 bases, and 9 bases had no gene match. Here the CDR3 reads CASTTLSGGNYGYTF. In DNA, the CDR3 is TGTGCCAGCACCACCCTCTCAGGGGGCAACTATGGCTACACCTTC.

In nucleotides, the CDR3 is TGCGCCAGCAGCCCCGGGACAGGGGTGAATGGTGGAACTGAAGCTTTCTTT. Protein sequence: CASSPGTGVNGGTEAFF. The chain employs TRBV5-1 and TRBJ1-1; 10 bases align to TRBD1. The length of the CDR3 is 17 residues. V was pared by 4 bases and J by 5 bases, with 14 bases of the junction left unmatched. Germline CDR1 SGHRS, CDR2 YFSETQ.

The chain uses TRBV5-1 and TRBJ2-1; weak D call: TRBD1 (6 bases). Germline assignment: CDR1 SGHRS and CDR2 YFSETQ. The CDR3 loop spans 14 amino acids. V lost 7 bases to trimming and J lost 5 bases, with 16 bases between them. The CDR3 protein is CASSDPGQNNEQFF. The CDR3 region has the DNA TGCGCCAGCTCTGACCCCGGACAGAACAATGAGCAGTTCTTC.

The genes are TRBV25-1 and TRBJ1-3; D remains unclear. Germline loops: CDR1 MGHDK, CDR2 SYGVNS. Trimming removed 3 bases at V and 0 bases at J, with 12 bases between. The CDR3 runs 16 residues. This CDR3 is CASSDLGLNSGNTIYF. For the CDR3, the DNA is TGTGCCAGCAGTGATTTAGGACTGAACTCTGGAAACACCATATATTTT.

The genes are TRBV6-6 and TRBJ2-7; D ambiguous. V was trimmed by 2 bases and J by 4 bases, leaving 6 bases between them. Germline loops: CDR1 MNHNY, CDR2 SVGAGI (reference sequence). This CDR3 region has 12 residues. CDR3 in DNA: TGTGCCAGCAGTTACCCTGGTTACGAGCAGTACTTC. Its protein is CASSYPGYEQYF.

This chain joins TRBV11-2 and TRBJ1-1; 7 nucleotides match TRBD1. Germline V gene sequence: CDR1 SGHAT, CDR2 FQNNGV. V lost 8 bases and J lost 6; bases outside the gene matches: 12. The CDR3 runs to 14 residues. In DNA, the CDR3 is TGTGCCAGCCGCCTCGGCAGGGGGTCCGCTGAAGCTTTCTTT. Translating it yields CASRLGRGSAEAFF. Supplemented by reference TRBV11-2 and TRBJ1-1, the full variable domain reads EAGVAQSPRYKIIEKRQSVAFWCNPISGHATLYWYQQILGQGPKLLIQFQNNGVVDDSQLPKDRFSAERLKGVDSTLKIQPAKLEDSAVYLCASRLGRGSAEAFFGQGTRLTVV.

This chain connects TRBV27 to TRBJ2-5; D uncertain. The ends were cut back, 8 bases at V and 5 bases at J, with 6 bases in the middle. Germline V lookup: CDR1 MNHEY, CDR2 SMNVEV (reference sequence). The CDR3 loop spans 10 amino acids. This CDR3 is CASGVETQYF. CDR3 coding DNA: TGTGCCAGCGGAGTGGAGACCCAGTACTTC.